This T cell receptor (beta chain) was recovered during a study of OX40 agonist ivuxolimab in advanced cancers. On the study more broadly: Partial responses occurred in three patients (one hepatocellular carcinoma, two cutaneous melanoma).

V was pared by 0 bases and J by 0 bases, with 12 bases between. CDR3 length: 17 residues. Germline CDR1 reads LGHNA; CDR2 reads YNFKEQ. Regarding the study as a whole: Relative to CD4+ cells, CD8+ T cells on average had more expanded clones.

Measured with immunoSEQ multiplex PCR; TCRdb has only the in-frame clones, and not every one. Of 90,000 or so clones listed, approximately 92% were seen once; the top ten hold approximately 0.35%. For this clone: What it binds is unknown.

The chain employs TRBV4-2 and TRBJ2-1; D remains ambiguous. The sequence came from an adult with an advanced solid tumor such as melanoma, head and neck, liver or kidney cancer. The source was CD4+ or CD8+ T cells sorted from blood, collected in a trial of the OX40 agonist ivuxolimab. The CDR3 nucleotides are TGTGCCAGCAGCCAAGAAGGATACCCAAGCTCCTACAATGAGCAGTTCTTC. Encoded protein: CASSQEGYPSSYNEQFF.